This T cell receptor beta chain is from a study of cytomegalovirus exposure and HLA in healthy donors. Primers for the PCR totalled 60 Vbeta and 13 Jbeta. Profiling relied on immunoSEQ multiplex PCR, and the TCRdb table lists in-frame clones only, not all of them. The sample lists approximately 90,000 clones, roughly 80% occurring once. V dropped 1 base and J dropped 12 bases, with 15 bases sitting between them. CDR1 is SGHRS and CDR2 is YFSETQ in the germline V gene. CDR3 length: 13 amino acids. Sequenced: PBMCs. The chain combines TRBV5-1 with TRBJ2-3; no reliable D call. The clonotype was recovered from a man aged 40-49 years in good health and CMV-seronegative. The DNA of the CDR3 is TGCGCCAGCAGCTTGTTGAGTGACCTTAGCCAGTATTTT. Translating it yields CASSLLSDLSQYF.